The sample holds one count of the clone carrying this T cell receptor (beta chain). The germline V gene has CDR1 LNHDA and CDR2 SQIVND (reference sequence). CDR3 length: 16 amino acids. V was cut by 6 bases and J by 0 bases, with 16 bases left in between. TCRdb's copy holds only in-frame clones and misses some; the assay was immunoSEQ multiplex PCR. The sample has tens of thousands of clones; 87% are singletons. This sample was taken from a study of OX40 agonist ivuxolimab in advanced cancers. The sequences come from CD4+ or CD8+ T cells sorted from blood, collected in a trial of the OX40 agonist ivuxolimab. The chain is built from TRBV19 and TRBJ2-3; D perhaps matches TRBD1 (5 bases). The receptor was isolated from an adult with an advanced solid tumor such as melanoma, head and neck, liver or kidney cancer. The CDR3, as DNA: TGTGCCAGTAGCAAACCAAGGGCAGGGAGCACAGATACGCAGTATTTT. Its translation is CASSKPRAGSTDTQYF.